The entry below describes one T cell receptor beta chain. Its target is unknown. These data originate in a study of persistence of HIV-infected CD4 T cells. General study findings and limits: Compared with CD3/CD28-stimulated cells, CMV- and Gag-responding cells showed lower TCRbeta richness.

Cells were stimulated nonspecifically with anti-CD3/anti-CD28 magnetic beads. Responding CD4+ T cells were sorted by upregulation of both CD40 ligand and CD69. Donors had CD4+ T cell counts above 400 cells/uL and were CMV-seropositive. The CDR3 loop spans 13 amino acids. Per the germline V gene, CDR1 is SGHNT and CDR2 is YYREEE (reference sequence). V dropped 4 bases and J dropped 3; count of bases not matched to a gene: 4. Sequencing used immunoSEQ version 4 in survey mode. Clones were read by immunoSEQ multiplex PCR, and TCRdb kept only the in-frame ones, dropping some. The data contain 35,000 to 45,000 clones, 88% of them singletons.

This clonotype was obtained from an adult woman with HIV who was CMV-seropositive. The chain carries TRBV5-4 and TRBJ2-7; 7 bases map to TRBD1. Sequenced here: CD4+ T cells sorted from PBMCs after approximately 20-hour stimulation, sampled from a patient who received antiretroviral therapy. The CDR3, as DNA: TGTGCCAGCAGCCCGACAGGGTACTACGAGCAGTACTTC. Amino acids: CASSPTGYYEQYF.